The present TCR beta chain was sequenced within a study of T cells after yellow fever vaccination. With 4 bases removed from V and 2 bases from J, the gap between germline ends came to 9 bases. Germline assignment: CDR1 SEHNR and CDR2 FQNEAQ (reference sequence). This CDR3 spans 13 amino acids. TCRdb reprocessed the 5' RACE reads with MiXCR, giving one entry per CDR3 protein. This table holds approximately 550,000 distinct CDR3 sequences, around 21% found once. This clonotype was seen at least ten times. V and J are TRBV7-9 and TRBJ2-7, with D possibly being TRBD2 (5 bases). The sequencing used PBMCs, collected 15 days after the yellow fever booster vaccination. The clonotype originates from a man aged 25-40 years who received the YFV17D yellow fever vaccine. CDR3 amino acids: CASSSGSTYEQYF. CDR3 DNA: TGTGCCAGCAGCTCGGGGTCTACCTACGAGCAGTACTTC. The full variable domain, completed using reference TRBV7-9 and TRBJ2-7, is DTGVSQNPRHKITKRGQNVTFRCDPISEHNRLYWYRQTLGQGPEFLTYFQNEAQLEKSRLLSDRFSAERPKGSFSTLEIQRTEQGDSAMYLCASSSGSTYEQYFGPGTRLTVT.